This T cell receptor (beta chain) was identified in a study of blood T cells in healthy people across ages. Notes on this clonotype: The antigen is not known.

Study-wide results and caveats: One million T cells yielded diversity estimates that were considered underestimates.

The CDR3 covers 13 residues. Germline V CDR1 and CDR2: MDHEN, SYDVKM. Deletions cut 8 bases from V and 5 bases from J, with 16 bases between. The authors ran a second PCR of roughly 6 to 12 cycles using a sample-barcoded 5' primer and a J-beta primer mix. TCRdb re-analysed the 5' RACE reads in MiXCR, keeping a single row per CDR3 protein. The table has some 730,000 distinct CDR3 sequences, about 20% seen once. The receptor was derived from a man aged 70 or older in good health. The J gene is TRBJ2-7, the V gene TRBV28; D may match TRBD1 or TRBD2 (6 bases each). What was sequenced was blood. The CDR3 DNA sequence: TGTGCCAGCGGTAGGGGGGTGATAAACGAGCAGTACTTC. This sequence encodes CASGRGVINEQYF.